This entry lists 11 T cell receptor beta chains sequenced from one sample in a study of blood T cell repertoires in COVID-19. Repertoires were generated with immunoSEQ multiplex PCR, while TCRdb's copy carries only in-frame clones and drops some. The table records 300,000 to 350,000 clones, 75% to 90% of them present only once. Sequenced material: PBMCs or T cells enriched from blood (not recorded which). These receptors all come from a man under 40 who had recovered from COVID-19.

V and J are TRBV27 and TRBJ1-2, with 8 bases aligning to TRBD1. After removal of 2 bases from V and 2 bases from J, the junction contained 4 bases not matched to a gene. Germline CDR1 is MNHEY and CDR2 is SMNVEV (reference sequence). The CDR3 spans 15 residues. CDR3 nucleotides: TGTGCCAGCAGTTTAGTCCGGGACAGGAACTATGGCTACACCTTC. Residues: CASSLVRDRNYGYTF.

V and J are TRBV3-1 (or the pseudogene TRBV3-2) and TRBJ2-1, with D tentatively TRBD2 (7 bases). Germline CDR1 LGHDT, CDR2 YNNKEL (reference sequence). Trimming cost V 0 bases and J 5 bases, with 14 bases left between them. CDR3 length: 16 amino acids. The CDR3 sequence is CASSQERTGGNNEQFF. CDR3 DNA: TGTGCCAGCAGCCAAGAGAGGACGGGGGGCAACAATGAGCAGTTCTTC.

In its sample, this clone was seen once. The same CDR3 also results from other DNA sequences found in this sample. The chain couples TRBV3-1 (or the pseudogene TRBV3-2) to TRBJ1-1; TRBD1 is a possible D gene (5 bases). The V end was cut by 1 base, the J end by 3 bases, with 6 bases between. The germline V gene has CDR1 LGHDT and CDR2 YNNKEL (reference sequence). This CDR3 region has 13 residues. The CDR3 bases are TGTGCCAGCAGCCAAGGGGGGGACACTGAAGCTTTCTTT. Its translation: CASSQGGDTEAFF.

The chain carries TRBV24-1 and TRBJ2-5, with 7 bases matching TRBD1. The CDR3 is 17 amino acids. The germline CDR1 and CDR2 sequences are KGHDR and SFDVKD. J was trimmed by 2 bases and V by 2 bases; bases with no gene match: 10. The CDR3 reads CATSDSQGTARQETQYF. The CDR3 DNA sequence: TGTGCCACCAGTGATTCTCAAGGGACAGCGCGACAAGAGACCCAGTACTTC.

This chain uses TRBV6-5 with TRBJ2-2; D may be TRBD2 (6 bases). Deletions cut 6 bases from V and 3 bases from J, with 11 bases between. Germline loops: CDR1 MNHEY, CDR2 SVGAGI. This CDR3 is built from 14 residues. The CDR3, as DNA: TGTGCCAGCAGACGGGGGTCTGACACCGGGGAGCTGTTTTTT. Its translation: CASRRGSDTGELFF.

This clone turned up a few times. The same CDR3 is also encoded by other DNA sequences in this sample. This chain uses TRBV2 with TRBJ2-1; D is unclear. V was shortened by 8 bases and J by 3 bases, with 5 bases between the two germline ends. The germline gives CDR1 SNHLY, CDR2 FYNNEI. The length of the CDR3 is 11 residues. The CDR3 is CASSYYNEQFF. DNA for the CDR3: TGTGCCAGCTCCTACTACAATGAGCAGTTCTTC.

The chain joins TRBV18 to TRBJ1-3, with a weak D call TRBD1 (6 bases). V gave up 3 bases and J gave up 4 bases, with 13 bases separating them. In germline, CDR1 is KGHSH, CDR2 LQKENI. This CDR3 comprises 15 residues. The CDR3 loop is CASSPPMGAGNTIYF. CDR3 in DNA: TGTGCCAGCTCACCCCCAATGGGGGCGGGAAACACCATATATTTT.

This sequence joins TRBV27 and TRBJ2-3; 7 bases are shared with TRBD1. Germline V gene sequence: CDR1 MNHEY, CDR2 SMNVEV (reference sequence). J lost 3 bases, V lost 5 bases, and 5 bases had no gene match. CDR3 length equals 14 residues. CDR3 in amino acids: CASSIGRGTDTQYF. The CDR3 DNA is TGTGCCAGCAGTATTGGCAGGGGGACAGATACGCAGTATTTT.

The chain joins TRBV10-1 to TRBJ1-6; a possible D gene is TRBD1 (5 bases). V lost 0 bases, J lost 10 bases, and 16 bases lay in between. This CDR3 has 16 amino acids. Germline CDR1 reads WNHNN; CDR2 reads SYGVQD (reference sequence). CDR3 sequence: CASSESPPGGLSPLHF. CDR3 sequence (DNA): TGCGCCAGCAGTGAGTCGCCTCCGGGGGGTTTATCACCCCTCCACTTT.

The V gene is TRBV6-5, the J gene TRBJ1-1, with D maybe TRBD1 (5 bases). The germline CDR1 and CDR2 sequences are MNHEY and SVGAGI. The CDR3 is 14 residues long. V lost 0 bases, J lost 5 bases, and 10 bases lay in between. The CDR3 spells CASSYSRGRTEAFF. In DNA, the CDR3 is TGTGCCAGCAGTTACTCCCGGGGGAGGACTGAAGCTTTCTTT.

The chain joins TRBV7-9 to TRBJ2-1; the D gene is possibly TRBD1 (6 bases). Trimming shortened V by 4 bases and J by 4 bases, and 14 bases separated the two germline ends. Looked up from germline, CDR1 is SEHNR and CDR2 is FQNEAQ (reference sequence). This CDR3 has 15 amino acids. CDR3 amino acids: CASSSSDRLYNEQFF. The CDR3 nucleotides are TGTGCCAGCAGCTCCTCAGACAGGCTGTACAATGAGCAGTTCTTC.